Each of the 30 T cell receptor beta chains below was sequenced from the same sample in a study of shared clonotypes between healthy human individuals. Only in-frame clones appear in the TCRdb table, and some are missing; sequencing was by immunoSEQ multiplex PCR. The sample includes some 2.1 million clones, 90% to 95% of them seen just once. The material sequenced was naive CD4+ T cells sorted from blood. The subset here: CD45RA+ positively selected. Source of these receptors: a man between 18 and 29 years old in good health.

V usage is TRBV5-4 and J usage is TRBJ2-7; 8 bases are shared with TRBD1. The germline CDR1 and CDR2 sequences are SGHNT and YYREEE (reference sequence). The CDR3 sequence is 15 residues long. V trimming: 3 bases; J trimming: 1 base; junction bases outside the gene matches: 6. DNA for the CDR3: TGTGCCAGCAGCTCGGTGGACAGGGATTCCTACGAGCAGTACTTC. It encodes CASSSVDRDSYEQYF.

To note about this clone: The identical CDR3 is also encoded by other nucleotide sequences in the sample. The CDR3 loop is CASSFVSYGYTF. The DNA of the CDR3 is TGTGCCAGCAGCTTCGTGAGCTATGGCTACACCTTC. V and J are TRBV7-9 and TRBJ1-2; D ambiguous. CDR1 and CDR2 (germline): SEHNR, FQNEAQ (reference sequence). V lost 3 bases and J lost 4, with 6 bases in between. The CDR3 loop spans 12 amino acids. Complete variable domain (other parts from reference TRBV7-9 and TRBJ1-2): DTGVSQNPRHKITKRGQNVTFRCDPISEHNRLYWYRQTLGQGPEFLTYFQNEAQLEKSRLLSDRFSAERPKGSFSTLEIQRTEQGDSAMYLCASSFVSYGYTFGSGTRLTVV.

CDR3 sequence reads: CASSSRTEYNEQFF. The DNA of the CDR3 is TGCGCCAGCAGCTCTAGAACAGAATACAATGAGCAGTTCTTC. This chain joins TRBV5-1 and TRBJ2-1, with D unresolved. CDR3 length equals 14 residues. Germline V gene lookup returns CDR1 SGHRS and CDR2 YFSETQ. V was pared by 3 bases and J by 4 bases, with 11 bases between. The whole variable domain, filled in from reference TRBV5-1 and TRBJ2-1, reads KAGVTQTPRYLIKTRGQQVTLSCSPISGHRSVSWYQQTPGQGLQFLFEYFSETQRNKGNFPGRFSGRQFSNSRSEMNVSTLELGDSALYLCASSSRTEYNEQFFGPGTRLTVL.

The J gene is TRBJ1-5, the V gene TRBV28; TRBD1 matches 10 bases. With 7 bases clipped from V and 3 bases from J, the junction kept 12 bases outside the gene matches. The CDR3 spans 17 residues. Per the germline V gene, CDR1 is MDHEN and CDR2 is SYDVKM. The CDR3 DNA is TGTGCCAGCAAGACAGGGGGCGCGTGGGGGGACAATCAGCCCCAGCATTTT. Translated, it gives CASKTGGAWGDNQPQHF.

As concerns this clone: Being one base from a much bigger clone, this may be a read error. J is TRBJ2-7 and V is TRBV21-1. TRBV21-1 represents a pseudogene. The CDR3 contains 12 residues. In DNA, the CDR3 is TGTGCCAACAGCAAACCCGCCCACGAGCAGTACTTC. It codes for CANSKPAHEQYF.

CDR3 in DNA: TGCGCCAGCAGACCCGGACAGGGGAAGATAAATGAGCAGTTCTTC. Its translation: CASRPGQGKINEQFF. The V gene is TRBV5-1, the J gene TRBJ2-1, with 9 bases fitting TRBD1. The junction had 10 bases not matched to a gene; V was cut back by 5 bases and J by 7 bases. The germline CDR1 and CDR2 sequences are SGHRS and YFSETQ. CDR3 size: 15 residues.

This sequence joins TRBV6-6 and TRBJ2-7; 13 bases are shared with TRBD2. Germline loops: CDR1 MNHNY, CDR2 SVGAGI (reference sequence). Trimming took 2 bases from V and 5 from J; bases not matched to a gene: 6. This CDR3 is built from 16 residues. The CDR3 protein is CASSYGLAGVDHEQYF. The CDR3 DNA reads as TGTGCCAGCAGTTACGGACTAGCGGGAGTCGACCACGAGCAGTACTTC.

The chain links TRBV7-9 to TRBJ2-1; 12 positions agree with TRBD2. The V gene end was trimmed by 2 bases and the J gene end by 8 bases; junction bases not matched to a gene: 4. The CDR3 is 15 amino acids. Germline V gives CDR1 SEHNR, CDR2 FQNEAQ (reference sequence). CDR3 in amino acids: CASSLTGLAGDEQFF. The DNA of the CDR3 is TGTGCCAGCAGCTTAACGGGACTAGCGGGCGATGAGCAGTTCTTC.

This chain joins TRBV25-1 and TRBJ2-6; D is perhaps TRBD2 (6 bases). Germline V gives CDR1 MGHDK, CDR2 SYGVNS. This CDR3 contains 16 residues. V was clipped by 5 bases and J by 0 bases, with 11 bases between them. The chain's CDR3 is CASSQADYSGANVLTF. The CDR3 DNA reads as TGTGCCAGCAGTCAGGCGGACTACTCTGGGGCCAACGTCCTGACTTTC.

This clone has just one count. The chain couples TRBV6-1 to TRBJ1-1, with 11 bases aligning to TRBD1. This CDR3 spans 15 amino acids. Germline V CDR1 and CDR2: MNHNS, SASEGT. Trimming at V came to 1 base and at J to 4 bases, leaving 2 bases not matched to a gene. CDR3 protein: CASSEGTGGVTEAFF. CDR3 DNA: TGTGCCAGCAGTGAAGGGACAGGGGGCGTCACTGAAGCTTTCTTT.

This clone was observed once. The chain links TRBV2 to TRBJ1-1, with 8 positions matching TRBD1. The junction had 5 bases not matched to a gene; V was cut back by 4 bases and J by 1 base. The CDR3 runs 15 residues. Germline V gene sequence: CDR1 SNHLY, CDR2 FYNNEI. This chain's CDR3 is CASSARQGRNTEAFF. Here the CDR3 DNA reads TGTGCCAGCAGTGCCAGACAGGGGAGGAACACTGAAGCTTTCTTT.

The chain is built from TRBV6-5 and TRBJ2-5; a possible D gene is TRBD2 (6 bases). This CDR3 is built from 13 residues. V lost 6 bases and J lost 9, with 17 bases in between. Germline V gene sequence: CDR1 MNHEY, CDR2 SVGAGI. In nucleotides, the CDR3 is TGTGCCAGCAGGGGGCCCACAAGCGGGCCCCAGTACTTC. Its protein is CASRGPTSGPQYF.

The rearrangement joins TRBV10-3 to TRBJ1-1; a weak D match, TRBD1 (6 bases). CDR3 length: 15 residues. Trimming took off 0 bases at V and 6 bases at J, with 14 bases between the two ends. Germline lookup yields CDR1 ENHRY and CDR2 SYGVKD. The CDR3 sequence: CAISESGRGLSEAFF. CDR3 bases: TGTGCCATCAGTGAGTCTGGCAGGGGACTATCTGAAGCTTTCTTT.

The CDR3: CAHGQGAGDTQYF. The CDR3 bases are TGTGCCCACGGACAGGGGGCAGGAGATACGCAGTATTTT. The chain employs TRBV6-1 and TRBJ2-3; TRBD1 aligns across 11 bases. CDR3 length equals 13 residues. V was clipped by 11 bases and J by 5 bases; unmatched bases: 6. Per germline, CDR1 MNHNS and CDR2 SASEGT.

The chain has TRBV28 and TRBJ1-5, with D possibly being TRBD1 (5 bases). The CDR3 totals 12 residues. Germline lookup yields CDR1 MDHEN and CDR2 SYDVKM. The V gene lost 10 bases and the J gene lost 2 bases, with 9 bases spanning the gap. CDR3 nucleotide sequence: TGTGCCAACCAGGGTGGCAATCAGCCCCAGCATTTT. As protein: CANQGGNQPQHF.

This chain joins TRBV10-2 and TRBJ2-5; D not resolved. The CDR3 runs 11 residues. Germline V gives CDR1 WSHSY, CDR2 SAAADI. The V end was cut by 8 bases, the J end by 7 bases, with 11 bases between. This chain's CDR3 is CASSDLRTQYF. The CDR3 DNA reads TGCGCCAGCTCCGATCTGAGGACCCAGTACTTC.

The chain recombines TRBV18 with TRBJ2-3; no definite D call. This CDR3 contains 16 residues. Germline lookup yields CDR1 KGHSH and CDR2 LQKENI. With 3 bases removed from V and 2 bases from J, the gap between germline ends came to 15 bases. In nucleotides, the CDR3 is TGTGCCAGCTCACCTGGCCCCAGAGGTTCCACAGATACGCAGTATTTT. Translated: CASSPGPRGSTDTQYF.

A note on this clone: Other nucleotide sequences in the sample specify the same CDR3. This rearrangement joins TRBV27 to TRBJ2-7, with D unclear. Trimming shortened V by 1 base and J by 1 base, and 5 bases separated the two germline ends. CDR1 is MNHEY and CDR2 is SMNVEV in the germline V gene (reference sequence). The CDR3 totals 13 residues. The CDR3 bases are TGTGCCAGCAGTTTATTCGGGTCCTACGAGCAGTACTTC. It yields the protein CASSLFGSYEQYF.

The chain combines TRBV6-5 with TRBJ1-3; perhaps TRBD1 as D (5 bases). Germline CDR1 and CDR2: MNHEY and SVGAGI. The V gene lost 6 bases and the J gene lost 8 bases, with 14 bases spanning the gap. This CDR3 is 13 amino acids long. CDR3 in amino acids: CASRRTGGDTIYF. The DNA of the CDR3 is TGTGCCAGCAGACGAACTGGGGGAGACACCATATATTTT.

The chain employs TRBV11-3 and TRBJ2-7; no firm D call. Germline V gene data show CDR1 as SGHNT and CDR2 as YENEEA. The germline V and J ends were trimmed by 1 base and 1 base, with 17 bases remaining between them. This CDR3 region has 17 residues. The CDR3 DNA reads TGTGCCAGCAGCTTAGCTCGGTTTGGGGTGGGGTCCTACGAGCAGTACTTC. Translation: CASSLARFGVGSYEQYF.

The chain uses TRBV30 and TRBJ1-6; TRBD1 aligns across 9 bases. The CDR3 contains 15 residues. The V gene end was trimmed by 4 bases and the J gene end by 6 bases; junction bases not matched to a gene: 7. Germline V CDR1 and CDR2: GTSNPN, SVGIG (reference sequence). The CDR3 sequence is CAWTLRTGVNSPLHF. The CDR3 DNA reads TGTGCCTGGACCCTCCGGACAGGGGTTAATTCACCCCTCCACTTT.

This sequence joins TRBV28 and TRBJ1-1; D is uncertain. Germline values: CDR1 MDHEN, CDR2 SYDVKM. V gave up 3 bases and J gave up 3 bases, with 8 bases separating them. The CDR3 extends over 13 amino acids. The CDR3 bases are TGTGCCAGCAGTTTTCTGGAGTACACTGAAGCTTTCTTT. It translates to CASSFLEYTEAFF.

This chain uses TRBV10-3 with TRBJ2-3; no definite D call. CDR1 and CDR2 (germline): ENHRY, SYGVKD. Trimming took off 6 bases at V and 4 bases at J, with 14 bases between the two ends. This CDR3 has 14 residues. The CDR3 nucleotides read TGTGCCATCAGGGACGGACGAGGCGCAGATACGCAGTATTTT. Its protein product is CAIRDGRGADTQYF.

As for this clone: Other nucleotide sequences from this sample produce the same CDR3. The chain carries TRBV7-2 and TRBJ1-2; D uncertain. Germline-derived CDR1 and CDR2 are SGHTA and FQGNSA. This CDR3 has 12 amino acids. Deletions cut 3 bases from V and 4 bases from J, with 6 bases between. The CDR3 region is CASSLGLYGYTF. The CDR3 DNA reads as TGTGCCAGCAGCTTGGGCCTCTATGGCTACACCTTC.

This rearrangement joins TRBV4-1 to TRBJ1-3; 7 nucleotides align to TRBD1. Germline CDR1 reads MGHRA; CDR2 reads YSYEKL. This CDR3 comprises 19 residues. J was trimmed by 0 bases and V by 4 bases; bases with no gene match: 15. DNA of the CDR3: TGCGCCAGCAGCCGGGGGACAGTCCCAAACCGGAGCTCTGGAAACACCATATATTTT. Protein product: CASSRGTVPNRSSGNTIYF.

The chain couples TRBV5-4 to TRBJ1-1; weak D call: TRBD1 (5 bases). The germline V and J ends were trimmed by 2 bases and 1 base, with 9 bases remaining between them. The germline V gene has CDR1 SGHNT and CDR2 YYREEE (reference sequence). CDR3 length: 14 amino acids. The CDR3 here is CASSLQVWNTEAFF. The CDR3 DNA reads TGTGCCAGCAGCTTACAGGTCTGGAACACTGAAGCTTTCTTT.

This clone was recorded only once. Other nucleotide sequences from this sample produce the same CDR3. The V call is TRBV5-1, the J call TRBJ2-7; 7 nucleotides match TRBD1. The CDR3 loop spans 15 amino acids. Germline V lookup: CDR1 SGHRS, CDR2 YFSETQ. The V and J ends lost 2 bases and 4 bases, in that order; junction bases with no gene match: 9. CDR3 sequence: CASSLGRQGPYEQYF. CDR3 nucleotide sequence: TGCGCCAGCAGCTTAGGGAGACAGGGTCCTTACGAGCAGTACTTC.

The V call is TRBV5-1, the J call TRBJ2-1, with 8 nucleotides matching TRBD2. This CDR3 has 15 residues. Trimming cost V 4 bases and J 5 bases; bases outside gene matches: 8. Germline CDR1 and CDR2: SGHRS and YFSETQ. The CDR3 spells CASSISGTNNNEQFF. The CDR3 DNA reads as TGCGCCAGCAGCATTAGCGGGACCAATAACAATGAGCAGTTCTTC.

This chain links TRBV28 with TRBJ2-4, with D hard to call. Germline V CDR1 and CDR2: MDHEN, SYDVKM. V was pared by 2 bases and J by 8 bases, with 7 bases between. CDR3 length: 12 amino acids. CDR3 in DNA: TGTGCCAGCAGTTTAGTTAGGGACATTCAGTACTTC. Translation: CASSLVRDIQYF.

This chain connects TRBV6-1 to TRBJ2-7; D possibly corresponds to TRBD2 (5 bases). Germline assignment: CDR1 MNHNS and CDR2 SASEGT. Between the trimmed V and J ends, which lost 8 bases and 2 bases, there was a span of 13 bases. The CDR3 length is 13 residues. Here the CDR3 reads CASVKGEAYEQYF. The DNA for the CDR3 is TGTGCCAGCGTTAAGGGAGAAGCCTACGAGCAGTACTTC.